A selection of T cell receptor beta chains follows, all from one sample in a study of a mutant IDH1 vaccine in newly diagnosed glioma. Here immunoSEQ multiplex PCR was the method, and the copy in TCRdb shows in-frame clones only, minus some. The sample has around 89,000 clones, roughly 85% seen once; the top ten hold approximately 7%. The sample in question was PBMCs, obtained from a glioma patient treated with radiotherapy, temozolomide or both. Receptor source: a woman in her 50s with glioma. CDR3s include the opening cysteine and the closing phenylalanine or tryptophan. A D gene is named only where the DNA matches it firmly. Only part of the rows carry a size: once, few, many, or a class if the clone is expanded.

v_gene: TRBV6-5; abundance: -; j_gene: TRBJ2-1; d_gene: -; CDR3nt: TGTGCCAGCAGTTACAGGAACCCCTACAATGAGCAGTTCTTC; CDR3aa: CASSYRNPYNEQFF
v_gene: TRBV11-2; abundance: -; j_gene: TRBJ1-3; d_gene: -; CDR3nt: TGTGCCAGCAGCTCTGCGAGGACAGAAGGGCCATTATACACCATATATTTT; CDR3aa: CASSSARTEGPLYTIYF
v_gene: TRBV9; abundance: -; j_gene: TRBJ1-2; d_gene: -; CDR3nt: TGTGCCAGCAGCGTAGCTACCGGGGACAACTATGGCTACACCTTC; CDR3aa: CASSVATGDNYGYTF
v_gene: TRBV5-5; abundance: -; j_gene: TRBJ2-6; d_gene: TRBD2; CDR3nt: TGTGCCAGCAGCCCGGGAGGAGTTGGGGCCAACGTCCTGACTTTC; CDR3aa: CASSPGGVGANVLTF
v_gene: TRBV18; abundance: -; j_gene: TRBJ1-2; d_gene: -; CDR3nt: TGTGCCAGCTCACCAGGGGGATTGGAATATGGCTACACCTTC; CDR3aa: CASSPGGLEYGYTF
v_gene: TRBV19; abundance: -; j_gene: TRBJ2-3; d_gene: -; CDR3nt: TGTGCCAGTAGTATAGGTCCCGGGACCCCAGATACGCAGTATTTT; CDR3aa: CASSIGPGTPDTQYF
v_gene: TRBV6-1; abundance: -; j_gene: TRBJ1-2; d_gene: -; CDR3nt: TGTGCCAGCAGTTGGGCCCTCTCTGCGGACTATGGCTACACCTTC; CDR3aa: CASSWALSADYGYTF
v_gene: TRBV5-1; abundance: -; j_gene: TRBJ1-1; d_gene: -; CDR3nt: TGCGCCAGCAGCTTGGCCGTGGCAAGGAGGCGTATGAACACTGAAGCTTTCTTT; CDR3aa: CASSLAVARRRMNTEAFF
v_gene: TRBV19; abundance: -; j_gene: TRBJ1-1; d_gene: -; CDR3nt: TGTGCCAGTAGTCAAAGACGGACGGATTACACTGAAGCTTTCTTT; CDR3aa: CASSQRRTDYTEAFF
v_gene: TRBV2; abundance: -; j_gene: TRBJ2-3; d_gene: -; CDR3nt: TGTGCCAGCAGTCAGAGGGTTTTAACAGATACGCAGTATTTT; CDR3aa: CASSQRVLTDTQYF
v_gene: TRBV6-5; abundance: -; j_gene: TRBJ1-2; d_gene: TRBD1; CDR3nt: TGTGCAACGAGAACTGGGACAGCTGACTTCTATGGCTACACCTTC; CDR3aa: CATRTGTADFYGYTF
v_gene: TRBV19; abundance: -; j_gene: TRBJ1-2; d_gene: -; CDR3nt: TGTGCCAGTACCCTAACAGGGATCGAGAACTATGGCTACACCTTC; CDR3aa: CASTLTGIENYGYTF
v_gene: TRBV10-3; abundance: once; j_gene: TRBJ1-4; d_gene: TRBD1; CDR3nt: TGTGCCATCAGGACAGGGAATGAAAAACTGTTTTTT; CDR3aa: CAIRTGNEKLFF
v_gene: TRBV5-1; abundance: -; j_gene: TRBJ1-1; d_gene: -; CDR3nt: TGCGCCAGCAGCTTGGAGGGGGTGCGCACTGAAGCTTTCTTT; CDR3aa: CASSLEGVRTEAFF
v_gene: TRBV18; abundance: -; j_gene: TRBJ1-1; d_gene: -; CDR3nt: TGTGCCAGCTCACCACTTCCAGTGAACACTGAAGCTTTCTTT; CDR3aa: CASSPLPVNTEAFF
v_gene: TRBV2; abundance: few; j_gene: TRBJ1-1; d_gene: TRBD1; CDR3nt: TGTGCCAGAGCCAGGGGGGGAATGAACACTGAAGCTTTCTTT; CDR3aa: CARARGGMNTEAFF
v_gene: TRBV5-1; abundance: -; j_gene: TRBJ1-5; d_gene: TRBD1; CDR3nt: TGCGCCAGCAGCACCGGGACAGGGGTAAATCAGCCCCAGCATTTT; CDR3aa: CASSTGTGVNQPQHF
v_gene: TRBV5-1; abundance: -; j_gene: TRBJ2-3; d_gene: -; CDR3nt: TGCGCCAGCAGCTTGCGGGGAGGACAAAGCACAGATACGCAGTATTTT; CDR3aa: CASSLRGGQSTDTQYF
v_gene: TRBV7-2; abundance: -; j_gene: TRBJ2-7; d_gene: TRBD1; CDR3nt: TGTGCCAGCAGTCTCTCGACAGGGGGGTACGGCGAGCAGTACTTC; CDR3aa: CASSLSTGGYGEQYF
v_gene: TRBV5-1; abundance: -; j_gene: TRBJ1-1; d_gene: -; CDR3nt: TGCGCCAGCAGCCCGGGGGGGTACACTGAAGCTTTCTTT; CDR3aa: CASSPGGYTEAFF
v_gene: TRBV7-8; abundance: -; j_gene: TRBJ1-2; d_gene: TRBD1; CDR3nt: TGTGCCAGCAGTGATTGGACAGGGGCCGGGGTTAACTATGGCTACACCTTC; CDR3aa: CASSDWTGAGVNYGYTF
v_gene: TRBV9; abundance: -; j_gene: TRBJ1-2; d_gene: -; CDR3nt: TGTGCCAGCAGCGTAGCGGACAGCGACTATGGCTACACCTTC; CDR3aa: CASSVADSDYGYTF
v_gene: TRBV7-9; abundance: -; j_gene: TRBJ2-3; d_gene: -; CDR3nt: TGTGCCAGCAGCCTATCTAGCACAGATACGCAGTATTTT; CDR3aa: CASSLSSTDTQYF
v_gene: TRBV5-8; abundance: once; j_gene: TRBJ1-1; d_gene: -; CDR3nt: TGTGCCAGCAGCTTCAGCCGGAGGAACACTGAAGCTTTCTTT; CDR3aa: CASSFSRRNTEAFF